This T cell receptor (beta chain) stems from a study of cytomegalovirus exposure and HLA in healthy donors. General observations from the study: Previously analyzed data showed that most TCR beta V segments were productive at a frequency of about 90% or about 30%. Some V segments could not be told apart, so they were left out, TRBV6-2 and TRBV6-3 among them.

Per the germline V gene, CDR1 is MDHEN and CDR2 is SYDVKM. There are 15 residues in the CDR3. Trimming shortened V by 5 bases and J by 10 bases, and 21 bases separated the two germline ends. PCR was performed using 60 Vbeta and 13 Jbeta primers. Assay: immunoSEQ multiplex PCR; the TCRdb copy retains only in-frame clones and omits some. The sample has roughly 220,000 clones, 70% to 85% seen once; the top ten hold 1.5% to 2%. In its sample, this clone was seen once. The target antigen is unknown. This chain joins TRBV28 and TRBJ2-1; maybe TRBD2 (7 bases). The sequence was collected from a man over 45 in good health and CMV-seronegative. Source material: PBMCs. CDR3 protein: CASSGGGGGPREQFF. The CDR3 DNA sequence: TGTGCCAGCAGTGGCGGGGGCGGCGGACCGAGGGAGCAGTTCTTC.